This T cell receptor (beta chain) was identified during a study of shared clonotypes between healthy human individuals. The study's findings and limits: Clonotypes which were not shared had lower generation probabilities than clonotypes that all four donors shared. Measured sharing among donors was expected to vary with sequencing depth.

The naive CD8 fraction comprised CD45RO-negative cells positively selected for CCR7 and excluded terminally differentiated effector memory CD45RA+ cells. Concerning this clone itself: Its specificity is unknown.

Only in-frame clones appear in the TCRdb table, and some are missing; sequencing was by immunoSEQ multiplex PCR. The sample lists hundreds of thousands of clones; about 96% were seen once. The CDR3 loop spans 15 amino acids. Germline values: CDR1 SGHNT, CDR2 YYREEE (reference sequence). V lost 4 bases and J 3 bases, leaving 13 bases between the germline ends. The sequenced material came from naive CD8+ T cells sorted from blood. The clonotype comes from a woman aged 25-40 years in good health. The gene calls are TRBV5-4 and TRBJ2-2; possibly TRBD1 for D (6 bases). The CDR3 DNA reads TGTGCCAGCAGCGATACAGGGTTGGACACCGGGGAGCTGTTTTTT. Translation gives CASSDTGLDTGELFF.